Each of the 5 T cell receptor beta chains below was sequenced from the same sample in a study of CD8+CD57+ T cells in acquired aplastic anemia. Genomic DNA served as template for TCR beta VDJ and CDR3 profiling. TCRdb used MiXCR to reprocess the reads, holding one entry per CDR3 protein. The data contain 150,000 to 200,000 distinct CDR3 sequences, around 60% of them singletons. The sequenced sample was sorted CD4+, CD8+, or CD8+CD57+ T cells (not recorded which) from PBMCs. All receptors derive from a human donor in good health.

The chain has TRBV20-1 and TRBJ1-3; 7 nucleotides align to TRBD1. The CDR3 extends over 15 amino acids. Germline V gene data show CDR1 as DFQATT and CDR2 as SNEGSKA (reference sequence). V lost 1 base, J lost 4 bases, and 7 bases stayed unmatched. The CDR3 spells CSARARGGFGNTIYF. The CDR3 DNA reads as TGCAGTGCTAGAGCCAGGGGGGGTTTCGGAAACACCATATATTTT.

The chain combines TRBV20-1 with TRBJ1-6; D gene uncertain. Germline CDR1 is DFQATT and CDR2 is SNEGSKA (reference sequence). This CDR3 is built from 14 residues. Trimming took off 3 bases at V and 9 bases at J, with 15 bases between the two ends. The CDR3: CSARRGLGPSPLHF. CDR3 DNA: TGCAGTGCTAGGCGCGGGTTAGGGCCTTCACCCCTCCACTTT.

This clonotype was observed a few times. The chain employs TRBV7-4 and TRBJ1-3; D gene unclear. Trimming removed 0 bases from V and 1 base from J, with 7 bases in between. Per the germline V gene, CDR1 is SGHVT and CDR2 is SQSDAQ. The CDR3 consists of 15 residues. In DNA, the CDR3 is TGTGCCAGCAGCTTAGCGGGGTCATCTGGAAACACCATATATTTT. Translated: CASSLAGSSGNTIYF.

The CDR3 here is CSAPGTDSPLHF. The CDR3 coding sequence is TGCAGTGCTCCAGGGACGGATTCACCCCTCCACTTT. The J gene is TRBJ1-6, the V gene TRBV20-1; D might be TRBD1 (5 bases). Germline CDR1 reads DFQATT; CDR2 reads SNEGSKA (reference sequence). V was pared by 5 bases and J by 8 bases, with 10 bases between. The CDR3 has 12 residues.

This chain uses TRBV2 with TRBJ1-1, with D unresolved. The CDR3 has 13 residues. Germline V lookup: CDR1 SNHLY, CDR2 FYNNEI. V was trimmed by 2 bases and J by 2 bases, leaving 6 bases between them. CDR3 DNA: TGTGCCAGCAGTGAACAGAGAAACACTGAAGCTTTCTTT. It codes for CASSEQRNTEAFF.